Each of the 25 T cell receptor beta chains below was sequenced from the same sample in a study of beta chain features in type 1 diabetes. Investigators reverse transcribed all isolated RNA, so they sequenced expressed TCRB transcripts. TCRdb's table, derived via immunoSEQ multiplex PCR, lists solely in-frame clones and lacks some. The sample consists of 130,000 to 150,000 clones, just over 9% of them appearing once. The sequenced sample was central memory CD4+ T cells from blood. The receptors originated from a man aged 18 to 30 in good health.

V gene TRBV5-1 combines with J gene TRBJ1-1, with 11 positions matching TRBD1. Germline lookup yields CDR1 SGHRS and CDR2 YFSETQ. The V and J ends lost 0 bases and 4 bases, in that order; junction bases with no gene match: 5. The CDR3 sequence is 16 residues long. CDR3 DNA sequence: TGCGCCAGCAGCTTGGGGGACAGGGGGGTCATCACTGAAGCTTTCTTT. Translated: CASSLGDRGVITEAFF.

The V gene is TRBV7-3, the J gene TRBJ2-7; 11 positions agree with TRBD1. Trimming cost V 6 bases and J 3 bases; bases outside gene matches: 4. CDR1 SGHTA and CDR2 FQGTGA come from the germline V gene. The CDR3 runs 14 residues. CDR3 DNA: TGTGCCAGCAGAACGGGACAGGGGGGCTACGAGCAGTACTTC. This translates into CASRTGQGGYEQYF.

The chain links TRBV6-1 to TRBJ1-2, with D perhaps TRBD1 (6 bases). The length of the CDR3 is 13 residues. Germline V gene data show CDR1 as MNHNS and CDR2 as SASEGT. Deletions cut 3 bases from V and 5 bases from J, with 10 bases between. CDR3 bases: TGTGCCAGCAGTGAGGAACAGGGTTATGGCTACACCTTC. This translates into CASSEEQGYGYTF.

This clone was detected a few times. J is TRBJ2-2 and V is TRBV6-4, with D possibly matching TRBD2 (6 bases). The CDR3 runs to 11 residues. CDR1 is MRHNA, CDR2 SNTAGT, per germline. Trimming left V 10 bases short and J 7 bases short, with 10 bases between. CDR3 DNA: TGTGCCACGGGGGACCACGGGGAGCTGTTTTTT. Amino acid sequence: CATGDHGELFF.

This chain joins TRBV28 and TRBJ2-1; 9 bases are a match to TRBD2. Germline V gene lookup returns CDR1 MDHEN and CDR2 SYDVKM. The CDR3 has 15 amino acids. Trimming cost V 2 bases and J 7 bases; bases outside gene matches: 6. Here the CDR3 DNA reads TGTGCCAGCAGTTTAGGCGGGGGGGCCGCGAATGAGCAGTTCTTC. Encoded protein: CASSLGGGAANEQFF.

The CDR3 DNA sequence: TGTGCCAGCCTGTCAGGGAACGAGCAGTACTTC. Its translation is CASLSGNEQYF. The rearrangement joins TRBV6-5 to TRBJ2-7; the D gene is possibly TRBD1 (5 bases). The length of the CDR3 is 11 residues. Germline V gene data show CDR1 as MNHEY and CDR2 as SVGAGI. Between the trimmed V and J ends, which lost 8 bases and 5 bases, there was a span of 10 bases.

This clone was observed at least ten times. The chain has TRBV5-1 and TRBJ2-7, with a possible D match to TRBD1 (6 bases). V was trimmed by 4 bases and J by 5 bases, leaving 13 bases between them. Germline V gene data show CDR1 as SGHRS and CDR2 as YFSETQ. The length of the CDR3 is 13 residues. CDR3 region: CASSLQGSNEQYF. CDR3 coding DNA: TGCGCCAGCAGCCTACAGGGTTCCAACGAGCAGTACTTC.

V usage is TRBV4-3 and J usage is TRBJ2-5; 7 bases fit TRBD1. The V and J ends lost 4 bases and 1 base, in that order; junction bases with no gene match: 9. Germline CDR1 is LGHNA and CDR2 is YSLEER. The CDR3 sequence is 16 residues long. CDR3 in amino acids: CASSPGQLTAQETQYF. The CDR3 nucleotides read TGCGCCAGCAGCCCGGGACAGCTCACGGCCCAAGAGACCCAGTACTTC.

The chain is built from TRBV2 and TRBJ2-2; D is perhaps TRBD1 (5 bases). Trimming stripped 3 bases from V and 1 base from J, with 6 bases between. Germline-derived CDR1 and CDR2 are SNHLY and FYNNEI. This CDR3 spans 14 amino acids. The CDR3: CASSDRVNTGELFF. The CDR3 nucleotides read TGTGCCAGCAGTGACAGGGTGAACACCGGGGAGCTGTTTTTT.

The rearrangement uses TRBV4-3 and TRBJ1-2; D is uncertain. Germline V lookup: CDR1 LGHNA, CDR2 YSLEER. V gave up 1 base and J gave up 4 bases, with 10 bases separating them. The CDR3 spans 14 residues. In DNA form, the CDR3 reads TGCGCCAGCAGCCAAGTAGTCTTCCTCTATGGCTACACCTTC. Its translation: CASSQVVFLYGYTF.

This clone turned up a few times. J is TRBJ2-2 and V is TRBV5-1; perhaps TRBD1 as D (6 bases). Trimming took off 4 bases at V and 2 bases at J, with 12 bases between the two ends. CDR3 size: 15 residues. Germline V gene sequence: CDR1 SGHRS, CDR2 YFSETQ. CDR3 in DNA: TGCGCCAGCAGCCCGGGACACTATAACACCGGGGAGCTGTTTTTT. It translates to CASSPGHYNTGELFF.

This clone has just a few counts. The gene calls are TRBV27 and TRBJ2-3, with 7 nucleotides matching TRBD2. Germline assignment: CDR1 MNHEY and CDR2 SMNVEV (reference sequence). CDR3 length equals 14 residues. Losses at the gene ends were 9 bases for V and 1 base for J; bases not matched to a gene: 7. In DNA, the CDR3 is TGTGCCAGTCGTAGCGGGCCCGGCACAGATACGCAGTATTTT. It codes for CASRSGPGTDTQYF.

There are many counts of this clone. V gene TRBV6-6 combines with J gene TRBJ2-7; D not resolved. Germline V CDR1 and CDR2: MNHNY, SVGAGI (reference sequence). V was shortened by 3 bases and J by 2 bases, with 5 bases between the two germline ends. This CDR3 has 12 residues. The DNA for the CDR3 is TGTGCCAGCAGTTATGAGCCCTACGAGCAGTACTTC. It yields the protein CASSYEPYEQYF.

This clone was observed a handful of times. The V gene is TRBV27, the J gene TRBJ2-7, with TRBD2 matching 8 bases. In germline, CDR1 is MNHEY, CDR2 SMNVEV (reference sequence). The CDR3 totals 15 residues. V dropped 6 bases and J dropped 2; count of bases not matched to a gene: 9. The CDR3 DNA follows: TGTGCCAGCAGCCGAACGGCGGGGGGAGCCTACGAGCAGTACTTC. This sequence encodes CASSRTAGGAYEQYF.

This clone has only a few counts. This chain connects TRBV27 to TRBJ1-2; perhaps TRBD1 as D (6 bases). This CDR3 spans 15 amino acids. Trimming left V 3 bases short and J 2 bases short, with 13 bases between. Germline CDR1 reads MNHEY; CDR2 reads SMNVEV (reference sequence). As DNA, the CDR3 is TGTGCCAGCAGTTTTGGAAGGGGGACCAACTATGGCTACACCTTC. This encodes CASSFGRGTNYGYTF.

The CDR3 bases are TGTGCCAGCAGCTTTTACACAGGGAACACTGAAGCTTTCTTT. Translated: CASSFYTGNTEAFF. V usage is TRBV7-2 and J usage is TRBJ1-1; a weak D match, TRBD1 (5 bases). This CDR3 spans 14 amino acids. Germline CDR1 and CDR2: SGHTA and FQGNSA. Trimming removed 3 bases from V and 1 base from J, with 9 bases in between.

The V and J genes are TRBV4-3 and TRBJ1-3, with 8 bases aligning to TRBD1. The CDR3 sequence is 15 residues long. With V trimmed by 3 bases and J by 0 bases, 1 base remained unmatched. CDR1 and CDR2 (germline): LGHNA, YSLEER. CDR3: CASSQTGASGNTIYF. DNA for the CDR3: TGCGCCAGCAGCCAGACAGGGGCCTCTGGAAACACCATATATTTT.

This clone was counted at least ten times. The chain carries TRBV23-1 and TRBJ1-5; tentative D call: TRBD1 (5 bases). TRBV23-1 is sorted into the ORF group, with uncertain function. V gave up 6 bases and J gave up 10 bases, with 13 bases separating them. This CDR3 contains 12 residues. CDR3 nucleotides: TGCGCCAGCAGCCAGGGTGTTATTCCCCAGCATTTT. It is translated as CASSQGVIPQHF.

This clone was seen a handful of times. The chain is built from TRBV9 and TRBJ1-5; tentative D call: TRBD1 (6 bases). Germline CDR1 is SGDLS and CDR2 is YYNGEE. V was trimmed by 3 bases and J by 10 bases, leaving 20 bases between them. The CDR3 totals 15 residues. For the CDR3, the DNA is TGTGCCAGCAGCGGGGGGACAAACCCCCTCCTTCCCCAGCATTTT. It encodes CASSGGTNPLLPQHF.

This clone was recorded many times. The V gene is TRBV30, the J gene TRBJ1-2; D may be TRBD1 (5 bases). The germline gives CDR1 GTSNPN, CDR2 SVGIG (reference sequence). The germline V and J ends were trimmed by 0 bases and 4 bases, with 6 bases remaining between them. The CDR3 runs to 12 residues. The CDR3 region is CAWSVGAYGYTF. CDR3 coding DNA: TGTGCCTGGAGTGTAGGGGCCTATGGCTACACCTTC.

This clone was recorded a few times. The CDR3 sequence is CASSLFRGYGYTF. The CDR3 DNA is TGTGCCAGCAGCCTGTTCCGGGGCTATGGCTACACCTTC. The chain combines TRBV5-6 with TRBJ1-2, with D unresolved. The CDR3 totals 13 residues. V lost 4 bases to trimming and J lost 4 bases, with 11 bases between them. Germline CDR1 reads SGHDT; CDR2 reads YYEEEE.

This chain uses TRBV28 with TRBJ2-4, with TRBD1 matching 9 bases. V was clipped by 8 bases and J by 0 bases; unmatched bases: 11. The V gene's germline CDR1 is MDHEN and CDR2 SYDVKM. The CDR3 contains 17 residues. As DNA, the CDR3 is TGTGCCAGCGAGGGGCAGGGACAGGGACTAGCCAAAAACATTCAGTACTTC. It is translated as CASEGQGQGLAKNIQYF.

This clone was found a few times. V and J are TRBV7-6 and TRBJ2-3, with D tentatively TRBD2 (5 bases). Germline loops: CDR1 SGHVS, CDR2 FNYEAQ. This CDR3 region has 15 residues. Between the trimmed V and J ends, which lost 2 bases and 2 bases, there was a span of 11 bases. CDR3 region: CASSLSASFTDTQYF. The CDR3 nucleotides are TGTGCCAGCAGCTTATCGGCTAGCTTCACAGATACGCAGTATTTT. Supplemented by reference TRBV7-6 and TRBJ2-3, the full variable domain reads GAGVSQSPRYKVTKRGQDVALRCDPISGHVSLYWYRQALGQGPEFLTYFNYEAQQDKSGLPNDRFSAERPEGSISTLTIQRTEQRDSAMYRCASSLSASFTDTQYFGPGTRLTVL.

This clone occurred a few times. This chain connects TRBV10-3 to TRBJ2-2, with D perhaps TRBD1 (6 bases). Germline V lookup: CDR1 ENHRY, CDR2 SYGVKD. The V gene lost 4 bases and the J gene lost 2 bases, with 8 bases spanning the gap. CDR3 length equals 14 residues. This chain's CDR3 is CAISAQGNTGELFF. CDR3 coding DNA: TGTGCCATCAGTGCACAGGGAAACACCGGGGAGCTGTTTTTT.

The chain is built from TRBV11-2 and TRBJ1-6, with TRBD1 as a possible D gene (5 bases). This CDR3 spans 15 amino acids. Between the trimmed V and J ends, which lost 6 bases and 8 bases, there was a span of 17 bases. CDR1 and CDR2 (germline): SGHAT, FQNNGV. The CDR3, as DNA: TGTGCCAGCAGGCTGAAGTGGGGCGGGGATTCACCCCTCCACTTT. Translation gives CASRLKWGGDSPLHF.